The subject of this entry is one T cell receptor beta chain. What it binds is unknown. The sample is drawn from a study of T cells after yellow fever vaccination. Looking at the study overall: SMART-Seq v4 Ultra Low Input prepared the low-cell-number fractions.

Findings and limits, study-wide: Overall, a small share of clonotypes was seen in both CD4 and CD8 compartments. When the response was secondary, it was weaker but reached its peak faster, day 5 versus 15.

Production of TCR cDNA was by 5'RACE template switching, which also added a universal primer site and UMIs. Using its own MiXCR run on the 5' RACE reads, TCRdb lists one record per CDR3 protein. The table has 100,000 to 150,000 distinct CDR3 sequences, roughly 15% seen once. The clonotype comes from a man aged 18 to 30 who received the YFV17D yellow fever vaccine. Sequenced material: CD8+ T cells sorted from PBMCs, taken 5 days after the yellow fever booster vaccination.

As DNA, the CDR3 is TGTGCCAGCAGCTTGGGGGGACAAGGCCTGATGAACACTGAAGCTTTCTTT. The encoded protein is CASSLGGQGLMNTEAFF. This sequence joins TRBV5-5 and TRBJ1-1; D is possibly TRBD1 (6 bases). V lost 0 bases to trimming and J lost 0 bases, with 15 bases between them. Germline V gene sequence: CDR1 SGHKS, CDR2 YYEKEE (reference sequence). The CDR3 is 17 amino acids.